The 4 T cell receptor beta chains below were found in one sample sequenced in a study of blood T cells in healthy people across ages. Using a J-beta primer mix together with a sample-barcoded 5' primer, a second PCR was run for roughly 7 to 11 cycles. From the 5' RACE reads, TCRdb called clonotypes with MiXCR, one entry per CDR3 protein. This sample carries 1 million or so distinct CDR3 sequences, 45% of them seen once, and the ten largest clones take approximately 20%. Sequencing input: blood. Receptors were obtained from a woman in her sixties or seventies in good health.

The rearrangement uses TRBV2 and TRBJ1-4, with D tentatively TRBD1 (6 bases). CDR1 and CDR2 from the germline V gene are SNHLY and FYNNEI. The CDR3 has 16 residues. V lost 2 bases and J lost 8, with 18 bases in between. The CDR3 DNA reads TGTGCCAGCAGTGAAACCCAGGCCAGGGGAGACGAAAAACTGTTTTTT. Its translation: CASSETQARGDEKLFF.

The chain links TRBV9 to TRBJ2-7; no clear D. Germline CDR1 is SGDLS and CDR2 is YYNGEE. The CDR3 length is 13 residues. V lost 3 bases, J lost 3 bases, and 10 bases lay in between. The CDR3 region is CASSGPPNYEQYF. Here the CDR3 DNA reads TGTGCCAGCAGCGGGCCACCGAACTACGAGCAGTACTTC.

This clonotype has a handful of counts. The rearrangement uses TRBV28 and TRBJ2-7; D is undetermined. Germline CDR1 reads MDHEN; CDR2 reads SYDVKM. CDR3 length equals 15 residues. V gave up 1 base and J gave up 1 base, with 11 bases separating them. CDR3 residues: CASSLSPGRSYEQYF. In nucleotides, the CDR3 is TGTGCCAGCAGTTTATCTCCGGGCAGGTCCTACGAGCAGTACTTC.

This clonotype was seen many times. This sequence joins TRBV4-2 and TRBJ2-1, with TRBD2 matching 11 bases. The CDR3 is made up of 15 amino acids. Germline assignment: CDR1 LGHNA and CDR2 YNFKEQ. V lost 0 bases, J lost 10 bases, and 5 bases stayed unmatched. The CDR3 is CASSQDGASGREQFF. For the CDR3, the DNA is TGTGCCAGCAGCCAAGATGGGGCTAGCGGGAGGGAGCAGTTCTTC.